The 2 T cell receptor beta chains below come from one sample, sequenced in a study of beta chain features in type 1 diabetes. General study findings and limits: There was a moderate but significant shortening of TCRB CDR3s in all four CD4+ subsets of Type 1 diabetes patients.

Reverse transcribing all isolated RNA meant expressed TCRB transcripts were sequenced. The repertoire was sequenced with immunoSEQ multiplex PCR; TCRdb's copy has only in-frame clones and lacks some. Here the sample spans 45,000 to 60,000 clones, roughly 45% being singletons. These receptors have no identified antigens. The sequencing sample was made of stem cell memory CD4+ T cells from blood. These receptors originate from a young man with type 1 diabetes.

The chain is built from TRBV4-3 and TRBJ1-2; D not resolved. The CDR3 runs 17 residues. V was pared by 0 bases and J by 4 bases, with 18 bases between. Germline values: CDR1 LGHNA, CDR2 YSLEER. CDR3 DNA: TGCGCCAGCAGCCAAGACGTGAGTTGGGGAGGCGGCTATGGCTACACCTTC. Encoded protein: CASSQDVSWGGGYGYTF.

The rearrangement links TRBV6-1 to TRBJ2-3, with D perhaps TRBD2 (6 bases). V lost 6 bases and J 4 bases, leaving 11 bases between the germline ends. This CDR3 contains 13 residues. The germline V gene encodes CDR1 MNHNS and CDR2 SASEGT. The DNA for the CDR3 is TGTGCCAGCAGGAGGACTATTGCAGATACGCAGTATTTT. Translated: CASRRTIADTQYF.